This T cell receptor beta chain is from a study of cytomegalovirus exposure and HLA in healthy donors. CDR1 is MGHDK and CDR2 is SYGVNS in the germline V gene. V lost 1 base and J 2 bases, leaving 12 bases between the germline ends. This CDR3 region has 16 residues. Concerning this clone: Antigen unknown.

Overall study findings and caveats: Exclusion as indistinguishable affected some V segments, including TRBV6-2 and TRBV6-3.

Amplification used 60 Vbeta primers and 13 Jbeta primers. Clones were read by immunoSEQ multiplex PCR, and TCRdb kept only the in-frame ones, dropping some. The table has 220,000 or so clones, more than 75% seen once. The chain joins TRBV25-1 to TRBJ2-1, with a tentative D call TRBD2 (5 bases). Sequencing was done on a sample of PBMCs. This TCR was sampled from a male donor in good health and CMV-seronegative. The CDR3 region has the DNA TGTGCCAGCAGTGAATGGTCGGCGGGCACCTACAATGAGCAGTTCTTC. Encoded protein: CASSEWSAGTYNEQFF.